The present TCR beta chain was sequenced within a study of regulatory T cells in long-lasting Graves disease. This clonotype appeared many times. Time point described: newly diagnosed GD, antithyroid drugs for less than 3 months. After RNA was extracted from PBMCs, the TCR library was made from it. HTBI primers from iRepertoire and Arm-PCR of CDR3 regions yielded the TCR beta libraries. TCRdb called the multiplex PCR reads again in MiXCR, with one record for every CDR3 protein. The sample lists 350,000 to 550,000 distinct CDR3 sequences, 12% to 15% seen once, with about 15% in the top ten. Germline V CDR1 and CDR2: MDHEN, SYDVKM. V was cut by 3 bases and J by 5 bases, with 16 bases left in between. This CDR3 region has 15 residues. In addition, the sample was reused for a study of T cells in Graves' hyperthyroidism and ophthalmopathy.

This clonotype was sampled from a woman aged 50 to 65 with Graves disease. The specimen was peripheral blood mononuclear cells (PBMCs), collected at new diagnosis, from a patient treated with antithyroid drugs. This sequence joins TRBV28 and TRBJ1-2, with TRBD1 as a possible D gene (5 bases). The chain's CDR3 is CASSFLGRKFYGYTF. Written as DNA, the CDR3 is TGTGCCAGCAGTTTCTTGGGGCGTAAATTTTATGGCTACACCTTC.